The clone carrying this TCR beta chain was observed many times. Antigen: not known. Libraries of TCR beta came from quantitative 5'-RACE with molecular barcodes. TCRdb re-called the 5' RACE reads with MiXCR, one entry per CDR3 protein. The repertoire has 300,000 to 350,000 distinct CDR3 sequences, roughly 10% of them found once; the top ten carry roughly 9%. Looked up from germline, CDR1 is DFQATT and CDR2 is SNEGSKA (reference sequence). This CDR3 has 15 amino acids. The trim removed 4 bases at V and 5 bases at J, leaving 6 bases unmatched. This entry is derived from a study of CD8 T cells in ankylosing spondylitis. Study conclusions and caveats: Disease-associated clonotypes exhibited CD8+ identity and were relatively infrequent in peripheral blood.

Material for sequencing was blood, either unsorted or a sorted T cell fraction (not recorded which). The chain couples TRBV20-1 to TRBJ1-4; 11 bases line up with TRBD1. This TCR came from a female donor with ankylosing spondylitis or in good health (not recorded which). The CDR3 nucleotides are TGCAGTGCTACTGGACAGGGGGCATTCAATGAAAAACTGTTTTTT. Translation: CSATGQGAFNEKLFF.